Listed here are 10 T cell receptor beta chains from one sample, sequenced in a study of long-term antiretroviral therapy in people with HIV. The assay, immunoSEQ v3.0, was run at survey level. Here immunoSEQ multiplex PCR was the method, and the copy in TCRdb shows in-frame clones only, minus some. The data contain approximately 24,000 clones, approximately 84% of them singletons. This specimen was unsorted PBMCs, taken roughly 5.7 years after starting antiretroviral therapy. The receptors were sampled from a man aged 25 to 45 with HIV.

The chain couples TRBV5-8 to TRBJ1-4; tentative D call: TRBD1 (6 bases). V was cut by 3 bases and J by 5 bases, with 17 bases left in between. Germline lookup yields CDR1 SGHTS and CDR2 YDEGEE. This CDR3 region has 16 residues. DNA of the CDR3: TGTGCCAGCAGCTATAATTCAGGGGCTGGCAATGAAAAACTGTTTTTT. Translated: CASSYNSGAGNEKLFF.

The chain uses TRBV9 and TRBJ2-3, with TRBD1 as a possible D gene (6 bases). The CDR3 is made up of 14 amino acids. Germline CDR1 reads SGDLS; CDR2 reads YYNGEE. V lost 2 bases, J lost 3 bases, and 10 bases lay in between. The CDR3 DNA reads TGTGCCAGCAGCGTCCAGGGGATGACAGATACGCAGTATTTT. Translating gives CASSVQGMTDTQYF.

This clone showed up just once. The chain employs TRBV4-3 and TRBJ1-2; the D is unclear. The germline V gene encodes CDR1 LGHNA and CDR2 YSLEER. V shed 1 base and J shed 3 bases, with 15 bases lying between them. CDR3 length: 16 amino acids. CDR3 bases: TGCGCCAGCAGCCAAGGTCTCTCCGGGTTCTACTATGGCTACACCTTC. Protein product: CASSQGLSGFYYGYTF.

This rearrangement joins TRBV27 to TRBJ2-3; weak D call: TRBD1 (5 bases). The CDR3 length is 15 residues. V dropped 7 bases and J dropped 4 bases, with 18 bases sitting between them. The germline V gene has CDR1 MNHEY and CDR2 SMNVEV (reference sequence). CDR3 amino acids: CASTDSFSVSDTQYF. The CDR3 DNA reads TGTGCCAGCACAGACAGTTTTTCTGTTTCAGATACGCAGTATTTT.

This sequence joins TRBV19 and TRBJ1-5; no clear D gene. V gave up 7 bases and J gave up 6 bases, with 19 bases separating them. Looked up from germline, CDR1 is LNHDA and CDR2 is SQIVND (reference sequence). The length of the CDR3 is 15 residues. The CDR3 nucleotides read TGTGCCAGTATCCCGAATAACGGTAATAGTCAGCCCCAGCATTTT. It codes for CASIPNNGNSQPQHF.

The gene calls are TRBV5-1 and TRBJ2-7; D remains unclear. This CDR3 is 14 amino acids long. The V end lost 0 bases, the J end lost 0 bases, and 7 bases lay between the germline ends. The V gene's germline CDR1 is SGHRS and CDR2 YFSETQ. CDR3 nucleotides: TGCGCCAGCAGCTTGGGCCCGAGCTCCTACGAGCAGTACTTC. This encodes CASSLGPSSYEQYF. The entire variable domain, with the rest obtained from reference TRBV5-1 and TRBJ2-7, is as follows: KAGVTQTPRYLIKTRGQQVTLSCSPISGHRSVSWYQQTPGQGLQFLFEYFSETQRNKGNFPGRFSGRQFSNSRSEMNVSTLELGDSALYLCASSLGPSSYEQYFGPGTRLTVT.

V usage is TRBV25-1 and J usage is TRBJ2-2; D is possibly TRBD2 (7 bases). The V end was cut by 1 base, the J end by 4 bases, with 13 bases between. Germline loops: CDR1 MGHDK, CDR2 SYGVNS. The CDR3 has 16 amino acids. CDR3 DNA sequence: TGTGCCAGCAGTGAATGGGGGGGGCCGGTCACCGGGGAGCTGTTTTTT. Translation: CASSEWGGPVTGELFF.

A single count supports this clone. The chain uses TRBV28 and TRBJ2-1; tentative D call: TRBD1 (6 bases). The germline gives CDR1 MDHEN, CDR2 SYDVKM. The CDR3 extends over 15 amino acids. Trimming removed 7 bases at V and 3 bases at J, with 16 bases between. CDR3 DNA sequence: TGTGCCAGCAACAGGGATACAACCCTCTACAATGAGCAGTTCTTC. Protein: CASNRDTTLYNEQFF. The full variable domain, completed using reference TRBV28 and TRBJ2-1, is DVKVTQSSRYLVKRTGEKVFLECVQDMDHENMFWYRQDPGLGLRLIYFSYDVKMKEKGDIPEGYSVSREKKERFSLILESASTNQTSMYLCASNRDTTLYNEQFFGPGTRLTVL.

The V gene is TRBV5-1, the J gene TRBJ2-5; no firm D call. V was pared by 3 bases and J by 3 bases, with 3 bases between. This CDR3 is built from 11 residues. CDR1 SGHRS and CDR2 YFSETQ come from the germline V gene. The CDR3 here is CASSSKETQYF. DNA for the CDR3: TGCGCCAGCAGCTCTAAAGAGACCCAGTACTTC.

This chain joins TRBV28 and TRBJ1-3; TRBD1 agrees at 9 bases. This CDR3 has 16 residues. With 6 bases clipped from V and 4 bases from J, the junction kept 10 bases outside the gene matches. Germline V gene data show CDR1 as MDHEN and CDR2 as SYDVKM. The CDR3 protein is CASSEVGDRVGNTIYF. As DNA, the CDR3 is TGTGCCAGCAGCGAGGTCGGGGACAGGGTGGGAAACACCATATATTTT. Based on the CDR3 plus reference TRBV28 and TRBJ1-3, the full variable domain is DVKVTQSSRYLVKRTGEKVFLECVQDMDHENMFWYRQDPGLGLRLIYFSYDVKMKEKGDIPEGYSVSREKKERFSLILESASTNQTSMYLCASSEVGDRVGNTIYFGEGSWLTVV.